Below, 11 T cell receptor beta chains from the same sample are listed, as sequenced in a study of T cells after posttransplantation cyclophosphamide. Sequencing was performed with immunoSEQ multiplex PCR; in TCRdb, only in-frame clones are kept and a portion is missing. Altogether roughly 7,400 clones were found in the sample, and no singletons occur. Cyclophosphamide on days +3 and +4 followed busulfan-fludarabine conditioning and a marrow graft. The specimen comprised PBMCs, sampled after allogeneic stem cell transplant with posttransplant cyclophosphamide. These receptor sequences come from a female patient in her fifties who received an allogeneic stem cell transplant from a related donor, was CMV-positive, and had no GVHD. Some T cells may possibly be graft donor cells.

This clone was detected many times. The chain carries TRBV18 and TRBJ1-3; no definite D call. Germline CDR1 and CDR2: KGHSH and LQKENI. The CDR3 runs 14 residues. V shed 7 bases and J shed 0 bases, with 10 bases lying between them. The CDR3 spells CASWAGLSGNTIYF. The CDR3 nucleotides read TGTGCCAGCTGGGCGGGCCTCTCTGGAAACACCATATATTTT.

This clone was found many times. The rearrangement joins TRBV6-5 to TRBJ1-2; 11 bases map to TRBD1. There are 14 residues in the CDR3. V shed 2 bases, J shed 10 bases, and the junction held 6 bases outside the gene matches. Germline-derived CDR1 and CDR2 are MNHEY and SVGAGI. The CDR3 is CASSYDGTGGDYTF. The CDR3 bases are TGTGCCAGCAGTTACGACGGGACAGGGGGTGACTACACCTTC.

This clone was recorded at least ten times. The chain recombines TRBV28 with TRBJ1-1; 8 nucleotides agree with TRBD1. The CDR3 covers 15 residues. Germline CDR1 and CDR2: MDHEN and SYDVKM. With 6 bases clipped from V and 3 bases from J, the junction kept 9 bases outside the gene matches. The CDR3 reads CASSPDRGTYTEAFF. CDR3 in DNA: TGTGCCAGCAGCCCCGACAGGGGAACGTACACTGAAGCTTTCTTT. The full variable domain, completed using reference TRBV28 and TRBJ1-1, is DVKVTQSSRYLVKRTGEKVFLECVQDMDHENMFWYRQDPGLGLRLIYFSYDVKMKEKGDIPEGYSVSREKKERFSLILESASTNQTSMYLCASSPDRGTYTEAFFGQGTRLTVV.

This clone was counted ten times or more. The chain combines TRBV9 with TRBJ2-7; D ambiguous. The CDR3 consists of 15 residues. V lost 0 bases to trimming and J lost 0 bases, with 10 bases between them. Germline assignment: CDR1 SGDLS and CDR2 YYNGEE. The CDR3 nucleotides read TGTGCCAGCAGCGTAGAGGCCGCCGACTCCTACGAGCAGTACTTC. This translates into CASSVEAADSYEQYF.

At least ten counts were recorded for this clone. The chain recombines TRBV19 with TRBJ1-2, with a possible D match to TRBD1 (6 bases). V lost 3 bases to trimming and J lost 8 bases, with 19 bases between them. This CDR3 is built from 15 residues. CDR1 LNHDA and CDR2 SQIVND come from the germline V gene (reference sequence). CDR3 region: CASSIAAEGDRGYTF. CDR3 bases: TGTGCCAGTAGTATTGCGGCCGAGGGCGACAGGGGCTACACCTTC.

This clone was counted many times. V usage is TRBV27 and J usage is TRBJ2-7; TRBD2 agrees at 9 bases. CDR1 is MNHEY and CDR2 is SMNVEV in the germline V gene (reference sequence). V lost 2 bases and J lost 1; bases outside the gene matches: 9. The CDR3 covers 17 residues. CDR3 in DNA: TGTGCCAGCAGTTTACCGATCCTTCTAGCGGGGTCCTACGAGCAGTACTTC. It specifies CASSLPILLAGSYEQYF.

This clone is termed medium-sized. The chain recombines TRBV27 with TRBJ1-2, with D possibly matching TRBD1 (6 bases). The germline V gene has CDR1 MNHEY and CDR2 SMNVEV (reference sequence). This CDR3 contains 13 residues. V was trimmed by 3 bases and J by 8 bases, leaving 13 bases between them. CDR3 DNA: TGTGCCAGCAGTTTCCCAGGGGAGAGGGGCTACACCTTC. Amino acids: CASSFPGERGYTF.

This clone was seen ten or more times. The genes are TRBV4-1 and TRBJ1-5, with D perhaps matching TRBD1 (5 bases). The CDR3 spans 15 residues. The germline V and J ends were trimmed by 0 bases and 7 bases, with 13 bases remaining between them. Germline CDR1 reads MGHRA; CDR2 reads YSYEKL. For the CDR3, the DNA is TGCGCCAGCAGCCAAGATCGGGCAGGGTACCAGCCCCAGCATTTT. Protein product: CASSQDRAGYQPQHF.

This clone is categorized as medium-sized (0.01 to 0.1%). This chain links TRBV30 with TRBJ2-1, with TRBD2 matching 12 bases. Germline V gene sequence: CDR1 GTSNPN, CDR2 SVGIG (reference sequence). Unmatched junction bases numbered 5, after V lost 3 bases and J lost 8 bases. The CDR3 has 14 residues. CDR3 sequence: CAWRTSGSRYEQFF. In DNA, the CDR3 is TGTGCCTGGAGGACTAGCGGGAGTAGATATGAGCAGTTCTTC.

This clone was counted at least ten times. The J gene is TRBJ2-1, the V gene TRBV29-1; the match to TRBD2 covers 14 bases. Germline V gene sequence: CDR1 SQVTM, CDR2 ANQGSEA. This CDR3 has 17 residues. V gave up 7 bases and J gave up 1 base; unmatched junction bases: 9. As DNA, the CDR3 is TGCAGCGGGTCGGGACTAGCGGGAGTTAGTTCCTACAATGAGCAGTTCTTC. Translation: CSGSGLAGVSSYNEQFF.

As DNA, the CDR3 is TGTGCCAGCAGCTTGGGGCCAGGGGGGGAGACCCAGTACTTC. This encodes CASSLGPGGETQYF. V gene TRBV5-6 combines with J gene TRBJ2-5; tentative D call: TRBD1 (7 bases). The CDR3 consists of 14 residues. Trimming shortened V by 0 bases and J by 5 bases, and 11 bases separated the two germline ends. The germline gives CDR1 SGHDT, CDR2 YYEEEE.